Listed here are 22 T cell receptor beta chains from one sample, sequenced in a study of blood T cell repertoires in COVID-19. The assay was immunoSEQ multiplex PCR, and TCRdb's table has in-frame clones only and misses some. The data contain about 140,000 clones, about 87% of them singletons. Sequenced input: peripheral blood. Receptors were obtained from a human donor in a cohort sampled during active COVID-19.

The chain employs TRBV6-5 and TRBJ2-7; TRBD1 agrees at 7 bases. Germline assignment: CDR1 MNHEY and CDR2 SVGAGI. The CDR3 sequence is 15 residues long. The V and J ends lost 6 bases and 4 bases, in that order; junction bases with no gene match: 12. The CDR3 here is CASSQQTGRYYEQYF. For the CDR3, the DNA is TGTGCCAGCAGCCAGCAGACAGGGAGATATTACGAGCAGTACTTC.

A remark on this clone: The identical CDR3 is also encoded by other nucleotide sequences in the sample. This chain links TRBV5-1 with TRBJ1-3, with D possibly being TRBD1 (6 bases). The V end was cut by 4 bases, the J end by 0 bases, with 14 bases between. The CDR3 runs to 16 residues. Germline-derived CDR1 and CDR2 are SGHRS and YFSETQ. The CDR3 bases are TGCGCCAGCAGCCTCGGGGGGGCCACCTCTGGAAACACCATATATTTT. It encodes CASSLGGATSGNTIYF.

This sequence joins TRBV7-2 and TRBJ1-5; D may be TRBD1 (6 bases). Trimming cost V 5 bases and J 7 bases, with 15 bases left between them. This CDR3 contains 14 residues. Germline CDR1 reads SGHTA; CDR2 reads FQGNSA. The CDR3 sequence is CASSPQGVEQPQHF. The DNA of the CDR3 is TGTGCCAGCAGCCCACAGGGTGTCGAGCAGCCCCAGCATTTT.

With regard to this clone: The junction departs from the called germline gene at one end, perhaps through a read error. The CDR3 DNA reads as TGTACCACCAGCAGACACGGGACAGAAGAGACCCAGTACTTC. Translated: CTTSRHGTEETQYF. The chain has TRBV15 and TRBJ2-5; the match to TRBD1 covers 7 bases. CDR1 and CDR2 from the germline V gene are LNHNV and YYDKDF (reference sequence). This CDR3 has 14 amino acids.

This chain connects TRBV7-2 to TRBJ1-5; D not certain. There are 14 residues in the CDR3. Germline CDR1 is SGHTA and CDR2 is FQGNSA. Trimming shortened V by 0 bases and J by 5 bases, and 8 bases separated the two germline ends. CDR3 bases: TGTGCCAGCAGCTTAGCGTTAGTAGATCAGCCCCAGCATTTT. It is translated as CASSLALVDQPQHF.

The CDR3 nucleotides are TGTGCCAGCAGCCTGGGGGGTTCTCCTGGCCAGCCCCAGCATTTT. Translating it yields CASSLGGSPGQPQHF. This chain links TRBV11-2 with TRBJ1-5; tentative D call: TRBD1 (5 bases). Germline V gene lookup returns CDR1 SGHAT and CDR2 FQNNGV. The V end lost 5 bases, the J end lost 7 bases, and 18 bases lay between the germline ends. The CDR3 runs 15 residues. The entire variable domain, with the rest obtained from reference TRBV11-2 and TRBJ1-5, is as follows: EAGVAQSPRYKIIEKRQSVAFWCNPISGHATLYWYQQILGQGPKLLIQFQNNGVVDDSQLPKDRFSAERLKGVDSTLKIQPAKLEDSAVYLCASSLGGSPGQPQHFGDGTRLSIL.

There are a few counts of this clone. The rearrangement uses TRBV11-3 and TRBJ2-1; TRBD2 is a possible D gene (6 bases). Germline lookup yields CDR1 SGHNT and CDR2 YENEEA. This CDR3 is built from 13 residues. V lost 5 bases and J lost 8, with 13 bases in between. In nucleotides, the CDR3 is TGTGCCAGCAGCCCCGGGAGCTCGGATGAGCAGTTCTTC. This gives the protein CASSPGSSDEQFF. Combining the CDR3 with reference TRBV11-3 and TRBJ2-1 gives the whole variable domain EAGVVQSPRYKIIEKKQPVAFWCNPISGHNTLYWYLQNLGQGPELLIRYENEEAVDDSQLPKDRFSAERLKGVDSTLKIQPAELGDSAVYLCASSPGSSDEQFFGPGTRLTVL.

This sequence joins TRBV27 and TRBJ1-1; tentative D call: TRBD1 (6 bases). Trimming removed 3 bases at V and 7 bases at J, with 9 bases between. This CDR3 region has 12 residues. Germline V gene sequence: CDR1 MNHEY, CDR2 SMNVEV (reference sequence). CDR3 in DNA: TGTGCCAGCAGTTTTTTGGACAGTGAAGCTTTCTTT. Encoded protein: CASSFLDSEAFF.

The chain links TRBV5-4 to TRBJ2-7, with 8 bases that match TRBD2. CDR3 length: 15 amino acids. In germline, CDR1 is SGHNT, CDR2 YYREEE (reference sequence). V was pared by 1 base and J by 3 bases, with 6 bases of the junction left unmatched. The CDR3 spells CASSLPEAGVYEQYF. The CDR3 DNA sequence: TGTGCCAGCAGCTTGCCTGAAGCGGGGGTCTACGAGCAGTACTTC.

The chain uses TRBV7-2 and TRBJ2-5; 8 nucleotides match TRBD1. There are 14 residues in the CDR3. Germline CDR1 SGHTA, CDR2 FQGNSA. J was trimmed by 5 bases and V by 5 bases; bases with no gene match: 7. The CDR3 loop is CASSLSGGDETQYF. CDR3 coding DNA: TGTGCCAGCAGCCTCTCAGGGGGCGATGAGACCCAGTACTTC.

J is TRBJ1-6 and V is TRBV7-3; D perhaps matches TRBD1 (6 bases). V lost 8 bases and J lost 9, with 17 bases in between. The CDR3 is 14 amino acids. The germline gives CDR1 SGHTA, CDR2 FQGTGA. CDR3 in DNA: TGTGCCAGCCGGATGGACAGCCGGTCTTCACCCCTCCACTTT. Its translation: CASRMDSRSSPLHF.

V gene TRBV7-8 combines with J gene TRBJ2-1, with a possible D match to TRBD1 (7 bases). The CDR3 loop spans 17 amino acids. Trimming removed 5 bases from V and 0 bases from J, with 17 bases in between. Per germline, CDR1 SGHVS and CDR2 FQNEAQ. CDR3 region: CASSKKTGRSSYNEQFF. The CDR3 DNA reads as TGTGCCAGCAGCAAGAAGACAGGGAGGAGCTCCTACAATGAGCAGTTCTTC.

The chain is built from TRBV4-3 and TRBJ1-1; 7 bases line up with TRBD1. V shed 4 bases and J 1 base; nucleotides not matched to a gene: 9. Germline CDR1 and CDR2: LGHNA and YSLEER. The CDR3 runs to 16 residues. CDR3 sequence: CASSPRPTGPNTEAFF. The CDR3 DNA is TGCGCCAGCAGCCCGCGGCCGACAGGGCCGAACACTGAAGCTTTCTTT.

This rearrangement joins TRBV4-1 to TRBJ1-2; maybe TRBD1 (5 bases). V was clipped by 4 bases and J by 5 bases, with 14 bases between them. CDR3 length: 14 amino acids. Germline CDR1 is MGHRA and CDR2 is YSYEKL. The CDR3 loop is CASSPPGGFYGYTF. CDR3 in DNA: TGCGCCAGCAGCCCCCCGGGGGGGTTTTATGGCTACACCTTC.

Comments on this clone: This is likely a read error, given that the CDR3 carries no conserved phenylalanine or tryptophan at its end. CDR3 sequence: CASALSGPHTDKQYL. CDR3 coding DNA: TGTGCCAGCGCCCTCAGCGGTCCACACACAGATAAGCAGTATTTG. The V call is TRBV5-4, the J call TRBJ2-3, with a tentative D call TRBD2 (5 bases). This CDR3 region has 15 residues. Germline values: CDR1 SGHNT, CDR2 YYREEE (reference sequence).

V is TRBV11-2 and J is TRBJ1-3; D unclear. The length of the CDR3 is 16 residues. Germline CDR1 is SGHAT and CDR2 is FQNNGV. The ends were cut back, 4 bases at V and 0 bases at J, with 13 bases in the middle. As DNA, the CDR3 is TGTGCCAGCAGCTCCTTTTCTGGCCGCTCTGGAAACACCATATATTTT. This sequence encodes CASSSFSGRSGNTIYF.

The rearrangement joins TRBV5-1 to TRBJ1-1, with 7 bases that match TRBD1. The trim removed 6 bases at V and 1 base at J, leaving 6 bases unmatched. This CDR3 is 14 amino acids long. The germline V gene encodes CDR1 SGHRS and CDR2 YFSETQ. This CDR3 reads CASTRTGRNTEAFF. In nucleotides, the CDR3 is TGCGCCAGCACCCGGACAGGACGGAACACTGAAGCTTTCTTT.

The J gene is TRBJ1-5, the V gene TRBV19; 7 nucleotides match TRBD1. Germline CDR1 reads LNHDA; CDR2 reads SQIVND (reference sequence). There are 15 residues in the CDR3. The ends lost 5 bases at V and 3 bases at J; junction bases unmatched: 7. CDR3 loop: CASSPRDSFNQPQHF. CDR3 nucleotide sequence: TGTGCCAGTAGTCCTCGGGACAGTTTCAATCAGCCCCAGCATTTT.

V and J are TRBV5-1 and TRBJ2-1, with 8 nucleotides matching TRBD2. The CDR3 runs 16 residues. V lost 1 base, J lost 6 bases, and 9 bases stayed unmatched. Per the germline V gene, CDR1 is SGHRS and CDR2 is YFSETQ. The CDR3 sequence is CASSLIGGGFFNEQFF. The CDR3 DNA sequence: TGCGCCAGCAGCTTGATCGGCGGGGGGTTCTTCAATGAGCAGTTCTTC.

Only one count was recorded for this clone. The chain couples TRBV7-2 to TRBJ2-7, with D unresolved. Trimming shortened V by 6 bases and J by 3 bases, and 6 bases separated the two germline ends. CDR3 length: 11 amino acids. Germline V gene lookup returns CDR1 SGHTA and CDR2 FQGNSA. The CDR3 loop is CASSVYYEQYF. For the CDR3, the DNA is TGTGCCAGCAGTGTCTACTACGAGCAGTACTTC.

This chain links TRBV11-3 with TRBJ2-5, with 13 bases fitting TRBD2. J was trimmed by 5 bases and V by 2 bases; bases with no gene match: 11. CDR1 and CDR2 from the germline V gene are SGHNT and YENEEA. The CDR3 runs 18 residues. CDR3 in DNA: TGTGCCAGCAGCTTACCCCCCGGGACTAGCGGGGATCGGGAGACCCAGTACTTC. This encodes CASSLPPGTSGDRETQYF.

The V call is TRBV6-6, the J call TRBJ1-1; no firm D call. Germline assignment: CDR1 MNHNY and CDR2 SVGAGI (reference sequence). This CDR3 region has 14 residues. Trimming left V 1 base short and J 3 bases short, with 9 bases between. CDR3 DNA sequence: TGTGCCAGCAGTTACTACAGAGTTGACACTGAAGCTTTCTTT. Translating gives CASSYYRVDTEAFF.